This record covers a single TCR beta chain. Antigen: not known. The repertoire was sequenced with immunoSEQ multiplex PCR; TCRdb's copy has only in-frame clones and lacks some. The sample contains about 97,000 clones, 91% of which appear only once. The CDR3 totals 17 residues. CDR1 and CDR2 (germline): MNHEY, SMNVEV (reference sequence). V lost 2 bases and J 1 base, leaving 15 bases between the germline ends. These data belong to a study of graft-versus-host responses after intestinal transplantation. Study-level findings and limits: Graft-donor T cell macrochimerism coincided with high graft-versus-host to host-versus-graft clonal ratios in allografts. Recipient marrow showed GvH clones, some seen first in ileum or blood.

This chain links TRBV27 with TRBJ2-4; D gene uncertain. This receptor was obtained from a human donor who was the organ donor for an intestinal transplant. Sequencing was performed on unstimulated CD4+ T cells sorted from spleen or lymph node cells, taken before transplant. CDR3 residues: CASSLRAVAAAKNIQYF. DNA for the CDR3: TGTGCCAGCAGTTTACGCGCAGTGGCGGCGGCCAAAAACATTCAGTACTTC.